Listed below are T cell receptor beta chains from one sample, sequenced in a study of blood T cell repertoires in COVID-19. The table came from immunoSEQ multiplex PCR; TCRdb's copy has only in-frame clones and leaves some out. The table lists just over 70,000 clones, roughly 80% of them singletons, with about 18% in the top ten. The sequencing sample was made of peripheral blood. Every receptor here comes from a man in his 70s who had recovered from COVID-19. CDR3s include the opening cysteine and the closing phenylalanine or tryptophan. D genes are given only for firm matches. Where a row states a size, it is once, few, many or the class of an expanded clone; other rows omit it.

V gene: TRBV24-1
J gene: TRBJ2-1
clone size: few
D gene: TRBD2
CDR3 DNA: TGTGCCACCAGTGATTACAAGACGGGGGGGACCTACAATGAGCAGTTCTTC
CDR3 protein: CATSDYKTGGTYNEQFF

V gene: TRBV4-3
J gene: TRBJ1-6
clone size: .
D gene: .
CDR3 DNA: TGCGCCAGCAGCCAAGAAACGGGAAATTCACCCCTCCACTTT
CDR3 protein: CASSQETGNSPLHF

V gene: TRBV28
J gene: TRBJ1-2
clone size: .
D gene: TRBD1
CDR3 DNA: TGTGCCAGCAGCGGACAGGGGTGGGGCTACACCTTC
CDR3 protein: CASSGQGWGYTF

V gene: TRBV12-3/TRBV12-4
J gene: TRBJ1-1
clone size: .
D gene: .
CDR3 DNA: TGTGCCAGCAGTTTAAGCAGGACTACTGAAGCTTTCTTT
CDR3 protein: CASSLSRTTEAFF

V gene: TRBV11-3
J gene: TRBJ2-7
clone size: .
D gene: TRBD1
CDR3 DNA: TGTGCCAGCAGCCTACGGGGACAGGGGATCGAGGAGCAGTACTTC
CDR3 protein: CASSLRGQGIEEQYF

V gene: TRBV7-2
J gene: TRBJ2-1
clone size: .
D gene: TRBD2
CDR3 DNA: TGTGCCAGCAGCCCGAGGGTAGCGGGAGGGTCTGAGCAGTTCTTC
CDR3 protein: CASSPRVAGGSEQFF

V gene: TRBV11-2
J gene: TRBJ2-5
clone size: .
D gene: TRBD2
CDR3 DNA: TGTGCCAGCAGCAGCGGACTAGCGGTCCAAGAGACCCAGTACTTC
CDR3 protein: CASSSGLAVQETQYF

V gene: TRBV28
J gene: TRBJ2-7
clone size: few
D gene: TRBD2
CDR3 DNA: TGTGCCAGCAGGGCAACCGGGACTAGGGCGACCTACGAGCAGTACTTC
CDR3 protein: CASRATGTRATYEQYF

V gene: TRBV4-1
J gene: TRBJ1-1
clone size: few
D gene: .
CDR3 DNA: TGCGCCAGCAGCCAAGAATCGAGGACAGATGAAGCTTTCTTT
CDR3 protein: CASSQESRTDEAFF

V gene: TRBV6-5
J gene: TRBJ1-3
clone size: medium-sized
D gene: .
CDR3 DNA: TGTGCCAGCAGTACATCTGAAGCTGGAAACACCATATATTTT
CDR3 protein: CASSTSEAGNTIYF

V gene: TRBV28
J gene: TRBJ2-7
clone size: .
D gene: TRBD1
CDR3 DNA: TGTGCCAGCAGTTCTGACAGGGAGATAGCTAGGGAGCAGTACTTC
CDR3 protein: CASSSDREIAREQYF

V gene: TRBV6-2/TRBV6-3
J gene: TRBJ2-1
clone size: once
D gene: TRBD1
CDR3 DNA: TGTGCCAGCAGTTACTCTCTAACAGGGGGTAGGAATGAGCAGTTCTTC
CDR3 protein: CASSYSLTGGRNEQFF

V gene: TRBV13
J gene: TRBJ2-4
clone size: .
D gene: TRBD1
CDR3 DNA: TGTGCCAGCAGCTCGGGCGAGATAGGGGGCCCGATGCGACTAGCCAAAAACATTCAGTACTTC
CDR3 protein: CASSSGEIGGPMRLAKNIQYF

V gene: TRBV28
J gene: TRBJ2-3
clone size: .
D gene: TRBD1
CDR3 DNA: TGTGCCAGCAGCCGGGACAGAAGCACAGATACGCAGTATTTT
CDR3 protein: CASSRDRSTDTQYF

V gene: TRBV21-1
J gene: TRBJ2-7
clone size: .
D gene: .
CDR3 DNA: TGTGCCAGCAGGGGGCAGGGGCTTGGTTTCGGCCCGAACACATCCTACGAGCAGTACTTC
CDR3 protein: CASRGQGLGFGPNTSYEQYF

V gene: TRBV6-5
J gene: TRBJ2-5
clone size: few
D gene: TRBD2
CDR3 DNA: TGTGCCAGCAGTCCCGGGACTAGCGGAGAGACCCAGTACTTC
CDR3 protein: CASSPGTSGETQYF

V gene: TRBV29-1
J gene: TRBJ2-5
clone size: .
D gene: TRBD2
CDR3 DNA: TGCAGCGTTGACTTGCCGGGAGGAGAGACCCAGTACTTC
CDR3 protein: CSVDLPGGETQYF

V gene: TRBV27
J gene: TRBJ2-5
clone size: once
D gene: TRBD2
CDR3 DNA: TGTGCCAGCAGTACCGGGACTAGCGGGGGCCAGACCCAGTACTTC
CDR3 protein: CASSTGTSGGQTQYF

V gene: TRBV5-4
J gene: TRBJ1-5
clone size: .
D gene: .
CDR3 DNA: TGTGCCAGCAGCCCCGGACCCGACAGTTACAATCAGCCCCAGCATTTT
CDR3 protein: CASSPGPDSYNQPQHF

V gene: TRBV10-2
J gene: TRBJ2-6
clone size: .
D gene: TRBD1
CDR3 DNA: TGCGCCAGCAGTCGGGACAGGGGAAGCTCTGGGGCCAACGTCCTGACTTTC
CDR3 protein: CASSRDRGSSGANVLTF

V gene: TRBV6-2/TRBV6-3
J gene: TRBJ1-1
clone size: .
D gene: .
CDR3 DNA: TGTGCCAGCAGTGAGACAGGACAGTACACTGAAGCTTTCTTT
CDR3 protein: CASSETGQYTEAFF

V gene: TRBV20-1
J gene: TRBJ2-5
clone size: .
D gene: .
CDR3 DNA: TGCAGTGCTAGAGAGAGGACCCAGTACTTC
CDR3 protein: CSARERTQYF

V gene: TRBV30
J gene: TRBJ2-2
clone size: .
D gene: .
CDR3 DNA: TGTGCCTGGAGAGAACAGAGCACCGGGGAGCTGTTTTTT
CDR3 protein: CAWREQSTGELFF

V gene: TRBV28
J gene: TRBJ1-5
clone size: .
D gene: TRBD1
CDR3 DNA: TGTGCCAGCAGCCCGACAGGGCGTAGCAATCAGCCCCAGCATTTT
CDR3 protein: CASSPTGRSNQPQHF

V gene: TRBV27
J gene: TRBJ2-1
clone size: .
D gene: TRBD2
CDR3 DNA: TGTGCCAGCAAGACTCGCGGGACTAGCGGTACCGCATGGCAGTTCTTC
CDR3 protein: CASKTRGTSGTAWQFF

V gene: TRBV15
J gene: TRBJ2-1
clone size: .
D gene: .
CDR3 DNA: TGTGCCACCAGCACGGGACTGGAACGATTTAGCTCCTACAATGAGCAGTTCTTC
CDR3 protein: CATSTGLERFSSYNEQFF

V gene: TRBV4-1
J gene: TRBJ2-1
clone size: .
D gene: .
CDR3 DNA: TGCGCCAGCAGCCAAGATCGCGGGGGCACTGAGCAGTTCTTC
CDR3 protein: CASSQDRGGTEQFF

V gene: TRBV11-3
J gene: TRBJ1-6
clone size: .
D gene: .
CDR3 DNA: TGTGCCAGCAGCTTCCGCGGATCTTATAATTCACCCCTCCACTTT
CDR3 protein: CASSFRGSYNSPLHF

V gene: TRBV11-2
J gene: TRBJ2-3
clone size: .
D gene: TRBD2
CDR3 DNA: TGTGCCAGCAGCCCAAGGACTAGCGGAAGCACAGATACGCAGTATTTT
CDR3 protein: CASSPRTSGSTDTQYF

V gene: TRBV30
J gene: TRBJ2-1
clone size: .
D gene: TRBD2
CDR3 DNA: TGTGCCTGGAGTGTATTGATCGGGGGGGCTTACAATGAGCAGTTCTTC
CDR3 protein: CAWSVLIGGAYNEQFF

V gene: TRBV19
J gene: TRBJ2-7
clone size: .
D gene: .
CDR3 DNA: TGTGCCAGTGGCAGCTCCTACGAGCAGTACTTC
CDR3 protein: CASGSSYEQYF